This T cell receptor beta chain is from a study of CD8 T cells in seronegative destructive rheumatoid arthritis (dated by TCRdb to 2019 to 2021). A note on the overall study: At the time of sampling, biological drugs were being given to seven out of the eight CND-RA patients. Researchers compared peripheral CD8+ TCRbeta repertoires from patients with CCP-negative destructive rheumatoid arthritis (CND-RA) against repertoires from newly diagnosed seropositive RA, seronegative RA and healthy controls. Rather than undergoing new sequencing, the seropositive RA, seronegative RA and healthy control comparison cohorts were drawn from an earlier published TCRbeta dataset.

With regard to this clone: Its antigen remains unidentified. No base-level quality is on record; no much larger clone is a single base apart.

The paper's findings and limits, for the study overall: CND-RA patients appeared to carry a distinct set of enriched public clonotypes, which the authors read as support for a separate disease subset. After adjustment for age, less diverse and more clonal CD8+ TCRbeta repertoires appeared to be present in CND-RA patients than in other RA subtypes. Across the 95,000 to 150,000 clonotypes tested, no public clonotype enrichment was retained after Benjamini-Hochberg correction. Compared with controls and other RA subtypes, CND-RA repertoires contained more CMV-reactive and fewer influenza A-reactive CD8+ TCRbeta sequences. In the absence of diagnostic samples, TCR repertoire differences may be partly attributable to poor disease control over the years rather than being present at onset. The small size of the CND-RA cohort was acknowledged as a limitation of the study.

Following the manufacturer's instructions, genomic DNA from CD8+ cells served as the input for TCRbeta sequencing. A genomics technology centre in Finland ran the TCRbeta sequencing, which was done with the immunoSEQ assay. In the original analysis: Clonotype tables generated by the immunoSEQ preprocessing pipeline were converted into VDJtools format, and non-productive clonotypes were filtered out. Samples with fewer than 10,000 reads were excluded, the remaining samples were subsampled to 10,000 reads, and most of the eight CND-RA samples met this threshold. The VDJtools CalcDiversityStats function was applied to data subsampled to 10,000 reads to calculate Shannon-Wiener, Simpson and clonality indices. Non-singleton TCRbeta clonotypes were hard-matched, with no mismatches allowed, against VDJdb to infer antigen specificity. CDR3 sequences that differed by a single amino acid (Hamming distance 1) were grouped into clusters that potentially share antigen targets. Group enrichment of public clonotypes was tested with one-sided Fisher's exact tests after groups were resampled to six samples, with the procedure repeated ten times. Drawn from immuneACCESS, this table holds only the in-frame rearrangements with V and J called that TCRdb kept. Clones are partly lost; checked studies trace under half to an unresolved V gene and leave the rest unexplained. The V and J calls and clone size were taken over from that table, and D and trimming were inferred from the DNA. Here the sample has over 10,000 clones; about four fifths occur a single time. The top ten hold around a quarter of the sample.

The cysteine opens and the phenylalanine closes a CDR3 of 14 amino acids. The read is trimmed to its CDR3 DNA, 42 bases read in frame from base 1. V lost 3 bases and J lost 6 bases; the stretch between them is 12 bases long. Taken from the germline V gene, the CDR1 and CDR2 loops are SGHTA and FQGTGA. CND-RA patients were negative for the clinical CCP2 antibody test, and joint destruction progressed despite active therapy. Every CND-RA patient had failed conventional anti-rheumatic therapy and showed typical joint destruction in the wrists and ankles. CND-RA patients were sampled after long disease histories, spanning decades in several cases, rather than at diagnosis. About 50 millilitres of EDTA-anticoagulated peripheral blood were collected from each patient. Ficoll-Paque PLUS density gradient separation was used to isolate peripheral blood mononuclear cells. CD8+ cells were isolated from fresh or cryopreserved PBMCs by AutoMACS magnetic bead positive selection, with purity checked by flow cytometry. Nucleospin Tissue or Tissue XS kits were used to extract genomic DNA, which was then quantified on a Qubit 2.0 fluorometer.

The chain is assembled from TRBV7-3 and TRBJ2-1, and perhaps TRBD1 as D gene, on 6 matching bases. This receptor was taken from a woman between 30 and 55 years old with seronegative destructive rheumatoid arthritis. Sequenced: CD8+ T cells from blood. At the DNA level, the sequence is TGTGCCAGCAGCTTTGGTGGGGGCCCCAATGAGCAGTTCTTC. This yields the protein CASSFGGGPNEQFF.